These 23 T cell receptor beta chains share one sample of origin, sequenced in a study of shared T cell receptors in the human thymus. Assay used: immunoSEQ multiplex PCR; TCRdb lists only in-frame clones, some missing. The data hold more than 550,000 clones, with more than 75% observed a single time. This sample also appeared in a second study, on human thymus T cells.

The sequencing sample was made of thymocytes. These receptors all come from a boy in the first two years of life with a congenital heart defect.

This clone was detected only once. The V call is TRBV19, the J call TRBJ2-6; D perhaps matches TRBD2 (5 bases). V was shortened by 3 bases and J by 4 bases, with 10 bases between the two germline ends. Germline values: CDR1 LNHDA, CDR2 SQIVND (reference sequence). The CDR3 consists of 15 residues. CDR3 loop: CASSILGGGANVLTF. In nucleotides, the CDR3 is TGTGCCAGTAGTATTCTTGGAGGCGGGGCCAACGTCCTGACTTTC.

The count of this clone is one. The rearrangement uses TRBV7-9 and TRBJ1-1; no firm D call. Trimming left V 5 bases short and J 6 bases short, with 7 bases between. CDR1 and CDR2 from the germline V gene are SEHNR and FQNEAQ (reference sequence). The CDR3 covers 11 residues. CDR3 bases: TGTGCCAGCAGCCCAATCCCTGAAGCTTTCTTT. Encoded protein: CASSPIPEAFF. The whole variable domain, filled in from reference TRBV7-9 and TRBJ1-1, reads DTGVSQNPRHKITKRGQNVTFRCDPISEHNRLYWYRQTLGQGPEFLTYFQNEAQLEKSRLLSDRFSAERPKGSFSTLEIQRTEQGDSAMYLCASSPIPEAFFGQGTRLTVV.

The gene calls are TRBV19 and TRBJ2-5; D gene ambiguous. Trimming took off 2 bases at V and 4 bases at J, with 11 bases between the two ends. The length of the CDR3 is 14 residues. CDR1 LNHDA and CDR2 SQIVND come from the germline V gene (reference sequence). The CDR3 nucleotides are TGTGCCAGTAGTATAAGGCTAGATTTAGAGACCCAGTACTTC. This gives the protein CASSIRLDLETQYF.

The chain carries TRBV5-4 and TRBJ1-2; TRBD1 is a possible D gene (6 bases). V was clipped by 4 bases and J by 4 bases, with 11 bases between them. Germline V gives CDR1 SGHNT, CDR2 YYREEE (reference sequence). The CDR3 is made up of 13 amino acids. The DNA of the CDR3 is TGTGCCAGCAGCCCTCGACAGGCCTATGGCTACACCTTC. It encodes CASSPRQAYGYTF. Variable domain in full (rest from reference TRBV5-4 and TRBJ1-2): ETGVTQSPTHLIKTRGQQVTLRCSSQSGHNTVSWYQQALGQGPQFIFQYYREEENGRGNFPPRFSGLQFPNYSSELNVNALELDDSALYLCASSPRQAYGYTFGSGTRLTVV.

The V and J genes are TRBV10-3 and TRBJ2-7; D might be TRBD2 (5 bases). Trimming stripped 3 bases from V and 3 bases from J, with 15 bases between. Germline values: CDR1 ENHRY, CDR2 SYGVKD. CDR3 length: 15 residues. The CDR3 loop reads CAISDELPEVYEQYF. The CDR3 DNA reads TGTGCCATCAGTGATGAGCTCCCGGAGGTCTACGAGCAGTACTTC.

This chain connects TRBV10-3 to TRBJ2-7; 8 positions match TRBD2. V trimming: 2 bases; J trimming: 5 bases; junction bases outside the gene matches: 17. Germline CDR1 ENHRY, CDR2 SYGVKD. The CDR3 is made up of 18 amino acids. This CDR3 is CAISELERERRPIHEQYF. For the CDR3, the DNA is TGTGCCATCAGTGAGCTAGAGCGGGAGCGACGGCCTATCCACGAGCAGTACTTC.

The chain links TRBV7-6 to TRBJ1-1; possible D gene TRBD1, 6 bases. This CDR3 has 14 amino acids. V was pared by 5 bases and J by 1 base, with 11 bases between. Looked up from germline, CDR1 is SGHVS and CDR2 is FNYEAQ. CDR3 nucleotide sequence: TGTGCCAGCAGCCAAAAGACAGGGAACACTGAAGCTTTCTTT. Encoded protein: CASSQKTGNTEAFF.

The count of this clone is one. The gene calls are TRBV12-5 and TRBJ1-1; 7 positions agree with TRBD1. Trimming took 6 bases from V and 6 from J; bases not matched to a gene: 10. Germline V gene lookup returns CDR1 LGHNT and CDR2 FRNRAP. CDR3 length: 14 residues. The CDR3 coding sequence is TGTGCTAGTGGGAAGGGGGCCCGGTGGGCTGAAGCTTTCTTT. Amino acid sequence: CASGKGARWAEAFF. The full variable domain, with the rest looked up from reference TRBV12-5 and TRBJ1-1, is DARVTQTPRHKVTEMGQEVTMRCQPILGHNTVFWYRQTMMQGLELLAYFRNRAPLDDSGMPKDRFSAEMPDATLATLKIQPSEPRDSAVYFCASGKGARWAEAFFGQGTRLTVV.

CDR3 residues: CASSFIGTSGSKYNEQFF. Here the CDR3 DNA reads TGTGCCAGCAGCTTTATTGGGACTAGCGGGAGTAAATACAATGAGCAGTTCTTC. The chain recombines TRBV11-2 with TRBJ2-1; 14 positions match TRBD2. The germline CDR1 and CDR2 sequences are SGHAT and FQNNGV. CDR3 size: 18 residues. V was pared by 3 bases and J by 4 bases, with 8 bases of the junction left unmatched.

The V and J genes are TRBV2 and TRBJ2-1, with 12 bases identical to TRBD2. J lost 6 bases, V lost 5 bases, and 23 bases had no gene match. Germline V gives CDR1 SNHLY, CDR2 FYNNEI. The CDR3 has 21 amino acids. The CDR3: CASSHDRLTSGSPRGGNEQFF. As DNA, the CDR3 is TGTGCCAGCAGTCATGATAGGCTGACTAGCGGGAGCCCGAGAGGGGGCAATGAGCAGTTCTTC. Supplemented by reference TRBV2 and TRBJ2-1, the full variable domain reads EPEVTQTPSHQVTQMGQEVILRCVPISNHLYFYWYRQILGQKVEFLVSFYNNEISEKSEIFDDQFSVERPDGSNFTLKIRSTKLEDSAMYFCASSHDRLTSGSPRGGNEQFFGPGTRLTVL.

The rearrangement uses TRBV4-1 and TRBJ2-5, with no clear D. The V and J ends lost 0 bases and 2 bases respectively, with 10 bases between them. CDR3 length equals 15 residues. Germline CDR1 MGHRA, CDR2 YSYEKL. The CDR3 DNA reads TGCGCCAGCAGCCAAGATGCGGCAGATCAAGAGACCCAGTACTTC. This sequence encodes CASSQDAADQETQYF.

The chain joins TRBV14 to TRBJ1-3; D unresolved. Trimming pared 5 bases from V and 2 bases from J, leaving 7 bases between. Germline CDR1 is SGHDN and CDR2 is FVKESK. This CDR3 comprises 13 residues. CDR3 bases: TGTGCCAGCAGCGGAGTGGCTGGAAACACCATATATTTT. Its translation is CASSGVAGNTIYF.

The chain recombines TRBV7-4 with TRBJ2-5; perhaps TRBD1 as D (5 bases). The germline CDR1 and CDR2 sequences are SGHVT and SQSDAQ. The V end was cut by 1 base, the J end by 5 bases, with 20 bases between. CDR3 size: 17 residues. CDR3 DNA: TGTGCCAGCAGCTTAGAGGTGCAGGCACCCCGACAGGAGACCCAGTACTTC. It encodes CASSLEVQAPRQETQYF.

The V gene is TRBV30, the J gene TRBJ2-1; 10 bases line up with TRBD2. V dropped 3 bases and J dropped 2; count of bases not matched to a gene: 7. The length of the CDR3 is 16 residues. The germline V gene has CDR1 GTSNPN and CDR2 SVGIG (reference sequence). The CDR3 nucleotides are TGTGCCTGGAGCTCTAGCGGGAGAAAGGCCTACAATGAGCAGTTCTTC. Amino acid sequence: CAWSSSGRKAYNEQFF.

This clone was counted a single time. V is TRBV27 and J is TRBJ2-7; 8 bases agree with TRBD2. Germline values: CDR1 MNHEY, CDR2 SMNVEV (reference sequence). CDR3 size: 14 residues. Trimming cost V 3 bases and J 7 bases; bases outside gene matches: 8. The CDR3: CASSFDGGAGEQYF. CDR3 nucleotide sequence: TGTGCCAGCAGTTTTGACGGGGGGGCGGGTGAGCAGTACTTC.

The rearrangement uses TRBV10-3 and TRBJ1-2; 7 positions agree with TRBD1. V shed 4 bases and J 4 bases; nucleotides not matched to a gene: 21. The germline gives CDR1 ENHRY, CDR2 SYGVKD. This CDR3 has 19 amino acids. CDR3 region: CAISVGVDHKPGTAYGYTF. The DNA of the CDR3 is TGTGCCATCAGTGTGGGGGTGGACCATAAACCCGGGACAGCCTATGGCTACACCTTC.

This chain uses TRBV19 with TRBJ1-5; 9 bases are a match to TRBD1. There are 18 residues in the CDR3. The V and J ends lost 1 base and 0 bases, in that order; junction bases with no gene match: 7. Germline-derived CDR1 and CDR2 are LNHDA and SQIVND (reference sequence). This CDR3 is CASSIATTGGSSNQPQHF. CDR3 sequence (DNA): TGTGCCAGTAGTATAGCCACGACAGGGGGAAGTAGCAATCAGCCCCAGCATTTT.

This rearrangement joins TRBV30 to TRBJ2-5; D is possibly TRBD1 (5 bases). The germline V gene encodes CDR1 GTSNPN and CDR2 SVGIG (reference sequence). This CDR3 region has 15 residues. The ends were cut back, 0 bases at V and 2 bases at J, with 13 bases in the middle. CDR3 in amino acids: CAWSVRIGDQETQYF. The CDR3 bases are TGTGCCTGGAGTGTACGAATAGGGGATCAAGAGACCCAGTACTTC.

The chain employs TRBV6-5 and TRBJ1-6, with 7 bases fitting TRBD1. The length of the CDR3 is 16 residues. Germline V CDR1 and CDR2: MNHEY, SVGAGI. Unmatched junction bases numbered 10, after V lost 2 bases and J lost 9 bases. CDR3 sequence reads: CASSYPPTGKGSPLHF. CDR3 nucleotides: TGTGCCAGCAGTTACCCCCCGACAGGGAAGGGTTCACCCCTCCACTTT.

This clone was counted a single time. The genes are TRBV19 and TRBJ1-1, with 7 bases identical to TRBD1. Germline V CDR1 and CDR2: LNHDA, SQIVND (reference sequence). The junction had 19 bases not matched to a gene; V was cut back by 5 bases and J by 1 base. The CDR3 spans 19 residues. As DNA, the CDR3 is TGTGCCAGTAGTTATTCCGAATGGGACAGAACGTTACCGAACACTGAAGCTTTCTTT. This sequence encodes CASSYSEWDRTLPNTEAFF.

On this clone itself: The sample holds other DNA sequences that translate to the same CDR3. The chain couples TRBV9 to TRBJ1-2; 7 nucleotides match TRBD1. In germline, CDR1 is SGDLS, CDR2 YYNGEE. V dropped 3 bases and J dropped 3; count of bases not matched to a gene: 5. The CDR3 loop spans 14 amino acids. CDR3: CASSGQGSHYGYTF. In DNA form, the CDR3 reads TGTGCCAGCAGCGGACAGGGAAGTCACTATGGCTACACCTTC.

Concerning this clone itself: This sample includes further DNA sequences coding for the same CDR3. The V gene is TRBV30, the J gene TRBJ2-7; D not resolved. This CDR3 comprises 13 residues. Deletions cut 2 bases from V and 3 bases from J, with 11 bases between. The germline V gene encodes CDR1 GTSNPN and CDR2 SVGIG (reference sequence). CDR3: CAWSRLPLYEQYF. The CDR3 DNA is TGTGCCTGGAGTAGACTGCCTCTCTACGAGCAGTACTTC.

The CDR3 sequence is CASSLTQRRGDSYEQYF. DNA for the CDR3: TGTGCCAGCAGCCTTACACAGCGCAGGGGAGATTCCTACGAGCAGTACTTC. This sequence joins TRBV5-4 and TRBJ2-7, with a tentative D call TRBD1 (6 bases). In germline, CDR1 is SGHNT, CDR2 YYREEE (reference sequence). Trimming left V 4 bases short and J 1 base short, with 21 bases between. This CDR3 region has 17 residues.